A selection of T cell receptor beta chains follows, all from one sample in a study of shared clonotypes between healthy human individuals. This table comes from immunoSEQ multiplex PCR, and its TCRdb copy is limited to in-frame clones, with some not included. The data contain hundreds of thousands of clones, 90% to 95% of them singletons. Sequencing used naive CD8+ T cells sorted from blood. The receptor set was obtained from a man aged 30 to 39 in good health. Both conserved end residues are part of each CDR3. The D gene is left open where the match is weak. Only some rows state a clone size, as once, few, many or a class for expanded clones.

CDR3 length: 15
J gene: TRBJ1-5
D gene: TRBD1
clone size: .
V gene: TRBV7-2
CDR3 DNA: TGTGCCAGCAGCTTCAGGGGGCAGGGCAATCAGCCCCAGCATTTT
CDR3 protein: CASSFRGQGNQPQHF

CDR3 length: 17
J gene: TRBJ2-1
D gene: .
clone size: .
V gene: TRBV7-9
CDR3 DNA: TGTGCCAGCAGCACCCAAGGAGGCAGGGGATTTGTAAGCGAGCAGTTCTTC
CDR3 protein: CASSTQGGRGFVSEQFF

CDR3 length: 14
J gene: TRBJ2-5
D gene: .
clone size: .
V gene: TRBV5-1
CDR3 DNA: TGCGCCAGCAGCTTGGGGTCTAGCTTTGAGACCCAGTACTTC
CDR3 protein: CASSLGSSFETQYF

CDR3 length: 14
J gene: TRBJ1-1
D gene: .
clone size: .
V gene: TRBV29-1
CDR3 DNA: TGCAGCGTCGGGGGTCGGCAGGAGAACACTGAAGCTTTCTTT
CDR3 protein: CSVGGRQENTEAFF

CDR3 length: 14
J gene: TRBJ2-3
D gene: .
clone size: .
V gene: TRBV27
CDR3 DNA: TGTGCCAGCAGGGAGGTAGCTAGCACAGATACGCAGTATTTT
CDR3 protein: CASREVASTDTQYF

CDR3 length: 14
J gene: TRBJ2-5
D gene: .
clone size: .
V gene: TRBV2
CDR3 DNA: TGTGCCAGCCCCCTGAGGGGGTTGGAGGAGACCCAGTACTTC
CDR3 protein: CASPLRGLEETQYF

CDR3 length: 15
J gene: TRBJ2-5
D gene: .
clone size: .
V gene: TRBV7-9
CDR3 DNA: TGTGCCAGCAGCTACACCGGGACTGAGGAGGAGACCCAGTACTTC
CDR3 protein: CASSYTGTEEETQYF

CDR3 length: 13
J gene: TRBJ1-1
D gene: .
clone size: .
V gene: TRBV11-3
CDR3 DNA: TGTGCCAGCAGCTTAAACAGGAACACTGAAGCTTTCTTT
CDR3 protein: CASSLNRNTEAFF

CDR3 length: 15
J gene: TRBJ2-3
D gene: .
clone size: .
V gene: TRBV6-5
CDR3 DNA: TGTGCCAGCAGTTATTCGGCGGAGCCCACAGATACGCAGTATTTT
CDR3 protein: CASSYSAEPTDTQYF

CDR3 length: 16
J gene: TRBJ2-1
D gene: .
clone size: .
V gene: TRBV23-1
CDR3 DNA: TGCGCCAGCAGTCTCCCTCACTGCCGGGACCACAATGAGCAGTTCTTC
CDR3 protein: CASSLPHCRDHNEQFF

CDR3 length: 15
J gene: TRBJ2-7
D gene: TRBD1
clone size: .
V gene: TRBV5-4
CDR3 DNA: TGTGCCAGCAGCTTGGGGGTCGGGACAGGCTACGAGCAGTACTTC
CDR3 protein: CASSLGVGTGYEQYF

CDR3 length: 15
J gene: TRBJ2-7
D gene: .
clone size: .
V gene: TRBV4-1
CDR3 DNA: TGCGCCAGCAGCCAAGTTATAGCGGTCTCCTACGAGCAGTACTTC
CDR3 protein: CASSQVIAVSYEQYF

CDR3 length: 17
J gene: TRBJ2-2
D gene: TRBD2
clone size: .
V gene: TRBV19
CDR3 DNA: TGTGCCAGTAGCAACCAGGCAGGACTAGGAAACACCGGGGAGCTGTTTTTT
CDR3 protein: CASSNQAGLGNTGELFF

CDR3 length: 16
J gene: TRBJ2-7
D gene: TRBD2
clone size: .
V gene: TRBV19
CDR3 DNA: TGTGCCAGTAGCCTCAGCCTCTCTAGCGGCTACTACGAGCAGTACTTC
CDR3 protein: CASSLSLSSGYYEQYF

CDR3 length: 13
J gene: TRBJ2-7
D gene: .
clone size: .
V gene: TRBV7-2
CDR3 DNA: TGTGCCAGCAGCTATTTCGAAGGCTACGAGCAGTACTTC
CDR3 protein: CASSYFEGYEQYF

CDR3 length: 12
J gene: TRBJ1-2
D gene: .
clone size: once
V gene: TRBV15
CDR3 DNA: TGTGCCACCAGCAGAGACCGACAGGGCTACACCTTC
CDR3 protein: CATSRDRQGYTF